Described below is a single TCR beta chain sequence and its context. As yet, its antigen is unknown. An Oncomine TCR Beta short-read assay was used to sequence the DNA from cultured CD4+ T cells. TCRdb re-analysed the PCR reads in MiXCR, keeping a single row per CDR3 protein. The repertoire includes more than 20,000 distinct CDR3 sequences, more than 35% of them detected once, and approximately 5.1% sits in the top ten. The time point here: late sampling 161 to 241 days after vaccination in three convalescent patients. Specified treatment: roughly 10-day PBMC culture with coronavirus spike peptide pools or control peptides (ViraFEST assay). This record comes from a study of vaccination and CD4 T cells after COVID-19. Study context: Overlapping peptides covering the spike proteins of SARS-CoV-2, HCoV-NL63, HCoV-OC43 and HCoV-229E were added to stimulate cells.

CDR1 ENHRY and CDR2 SYGVKD come from the germline V gene. Trimming took 0 bases from V and 5 from J; bases not matched to a gene: 6. The CDR3 length is 15 residues. The genes are TRBV10-3 and TRBJ2-5, with 7 bases identical to TRBD1. The sequence was collected from a human donor who had recovered from COVID-19. The sample consisted of CD4+ T cells from blood, cultured in vitro, taken about 7 months after SARS-CoV-2 vaccination. CDR3 DNA: TGTGCCATCAGTGAGTCGAGCACAGGGGACGAGACCCAGTACTTC. Translated: CAISESSTGDETQYF.